This T cell receptor beta chain was recovered during a study of CD8+ T cells in alopecia areata. Looking at the study overall: At a dose of 5 to 10 mg twice daily, oral tofacitinib was given to treated patients.

Investigators isolated RNA and reverse transcribed it into cDNA to act as the sequencing template. The assay was immunoSEQ multiplex PCR, and TCRdb's table has in-frame clones only and misses some. The profile shows 110,000 to 150,000 clones, roughly 86% of them singletons. Treatment meaning: oral pan-JAK inhibitor, 5-10 mg twice daily. Study results and caveats: Scalp sample sequencing also detects resident alphabeta T cells of normal skin.

The CDR3 contains 13 residues. CDR1 is MNHNS, CDR2 SASEGT, per germline. V was shortened by 4 bases and J by 5 bases, with 9 bases between the two germline ends. As for this clone: Its antigen is as yet unknown.

The sequence was collected from a human donor with alopecia areata. The chain carries TRBV6-1 and TRBJ2-1; D uncertain. The input for sequencing was CD8+ T cells sorted from blood, taken at week 4, from a patient treated with tofacitinib. CDR3 DNA sequence: TGTGCCAGCAGTGGGTTCGTCGACAATGAGCAGTTCTTC. Translation gives CASSGFVDNEQFF.